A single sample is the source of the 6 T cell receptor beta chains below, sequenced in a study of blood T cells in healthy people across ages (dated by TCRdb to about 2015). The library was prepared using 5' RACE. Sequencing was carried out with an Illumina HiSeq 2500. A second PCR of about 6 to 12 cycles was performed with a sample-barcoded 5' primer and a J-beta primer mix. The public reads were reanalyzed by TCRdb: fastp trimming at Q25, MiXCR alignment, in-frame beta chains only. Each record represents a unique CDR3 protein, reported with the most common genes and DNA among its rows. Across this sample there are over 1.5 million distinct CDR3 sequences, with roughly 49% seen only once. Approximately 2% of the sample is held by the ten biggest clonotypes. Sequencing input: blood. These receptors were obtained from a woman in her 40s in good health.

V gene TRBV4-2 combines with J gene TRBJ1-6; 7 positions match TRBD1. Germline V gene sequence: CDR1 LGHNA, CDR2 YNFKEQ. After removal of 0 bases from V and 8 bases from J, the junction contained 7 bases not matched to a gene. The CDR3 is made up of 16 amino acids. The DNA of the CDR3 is TGTGCCAGCAGCCAAGATAACGACAGGGTCGATTCACCCCTCCACTTT. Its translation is CASSQDNDRVDSPLHF.

The CDR3 DNA sequence: TGTGCCAGCAGCTTAGAGACCAGGACAGGGAGGTTCTTC. Amino acid sequence: CASSLETRTGRFF. V usage is TRBV7-2 and J usage is TRBJ2-1; 8 bases are a match to TRBD1. This CDR3 has 13 residues. CDR1 and CDR2 from the germline V gene are SGHTA and FQGNSA. After removal of 1 base from V and 15 bases from J, the junction contained 8 bases not matched to a gene. Variable domain in full (rest from reference TRBV7-2 and TRBJ2-1): GAGVSQSPSNKVTEKGKDVELRCDPISGHTALYWYRQSLGQGLEFLIYFQGNSAPDKSGLPSDRFSAERTGGSVSTLTIQRTQQEDSAVYLCASSLETRTGRFFGPGTRLTVL.

Written as DNA, the CDR3 is TGTGCCAGCAGTGGGAGGGGGAACCGACAGGTCGACATTCAGTACTTC. The encoded protein is CASSGRGNRQVDIQYF. This chain links TRBV27 with TRBJ2-7; perhaps TRBD2 as D (7 bases). The J call may be mistaken, given a closer DNA end match to TRBJ2-4. Germline CDR1 reads MNHEY; CDR2 reads SMNVEV (reference sequence). The CDR3 runs to 16 residues.

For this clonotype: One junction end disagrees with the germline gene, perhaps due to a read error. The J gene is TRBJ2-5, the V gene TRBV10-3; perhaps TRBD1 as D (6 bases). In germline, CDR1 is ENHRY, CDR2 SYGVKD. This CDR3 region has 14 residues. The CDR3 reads CVISERTVYNEQYF. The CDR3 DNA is TGTGTCATCAGTGAGAGGACAGTCTACAATGAGCAGTACTTC.

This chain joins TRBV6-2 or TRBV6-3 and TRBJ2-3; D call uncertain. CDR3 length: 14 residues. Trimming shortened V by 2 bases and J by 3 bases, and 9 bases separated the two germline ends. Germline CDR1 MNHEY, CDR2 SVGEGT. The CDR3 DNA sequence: TGTGCCAGCAGTTACCCCCTGAAAACAGATACGCAGTATTTT. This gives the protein CASSYPLKTDTQYF.

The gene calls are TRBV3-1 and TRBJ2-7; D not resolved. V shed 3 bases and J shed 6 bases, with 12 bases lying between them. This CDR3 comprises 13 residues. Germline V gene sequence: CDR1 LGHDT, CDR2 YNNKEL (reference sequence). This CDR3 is CASSHCQELEQYF. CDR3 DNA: TGTGCCAGCAGCCATTGTCAGGAACTCGAGCAGTACTTC.